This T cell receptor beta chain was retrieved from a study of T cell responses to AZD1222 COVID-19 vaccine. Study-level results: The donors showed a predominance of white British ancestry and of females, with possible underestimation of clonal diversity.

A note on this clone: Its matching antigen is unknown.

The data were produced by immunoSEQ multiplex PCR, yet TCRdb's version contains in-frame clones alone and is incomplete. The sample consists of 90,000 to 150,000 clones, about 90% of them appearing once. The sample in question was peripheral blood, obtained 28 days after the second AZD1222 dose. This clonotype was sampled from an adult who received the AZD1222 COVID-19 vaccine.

The CDR3 nucleotides are TGTGCCAGCAGCTTGGAGGAGGGGAATTGGTCACCCCTCCACTTT. Translated: CASSLEEGNWSPLHF. This chain connects TRBV5-5 to TRBJ1-6, with D possibly TRBD1 on 5 matching bases. The length of the CDR3 is 15 residues. Trimming left V 0 bases short and J 10 bases short, with 14 bases between. Looked up from germline, CDR1 is SGHKS and CDR2 is YYEKEE (reference sequence).